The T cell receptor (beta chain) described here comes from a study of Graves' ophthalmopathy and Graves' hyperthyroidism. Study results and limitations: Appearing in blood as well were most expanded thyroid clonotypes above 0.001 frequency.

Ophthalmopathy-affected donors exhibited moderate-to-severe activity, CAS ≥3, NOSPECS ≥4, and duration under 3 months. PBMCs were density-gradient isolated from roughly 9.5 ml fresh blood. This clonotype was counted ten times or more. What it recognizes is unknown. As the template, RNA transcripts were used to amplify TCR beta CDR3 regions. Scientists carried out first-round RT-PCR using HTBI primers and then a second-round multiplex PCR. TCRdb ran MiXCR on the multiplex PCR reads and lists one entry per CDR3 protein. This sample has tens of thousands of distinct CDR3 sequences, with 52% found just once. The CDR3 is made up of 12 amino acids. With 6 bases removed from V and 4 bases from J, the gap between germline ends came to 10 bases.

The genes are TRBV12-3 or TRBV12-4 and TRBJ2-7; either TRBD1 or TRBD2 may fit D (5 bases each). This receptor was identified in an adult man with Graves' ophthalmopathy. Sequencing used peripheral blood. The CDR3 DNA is TGTGCCAGCAGCGTAGAGGGGTACGAGCAGTACTTC. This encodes CASSVEGYEQYF.